This TCR beta chain was profiled in a study of T-cell memory formation after mild COVID-19. This clonotype has only a few counts. TCRdb ran MiXCR on the 5' RACE reads and lists one entry per CDR3 protein. The repertoire has roughly 610,000 distinct CDR3 sequences, 15% to 20% of them found once; the top ten carry 8.1%. The receptor was isolated from an adult woman who had mild COVID-19 (a few samples of this study predate the infection). Cell type and time point are not known. Material: PBMCs or a T cell subset sorted from them (not recorded which).

The DNA of the CDR3 is TGTGCCAGCAGGTTGGGCACAGGCGTCTACAATGAGCAGTTCTTC. Its protein is CASRLGTGVYNEQFF. This chain connects TRBV27 to TRBJ2-1, with D perhaps matching TRBD1 (5 bases). Trimming pared 6 bases from V and 3 bases from J, leaving 15 bases between. Germline CDR1 is MNHEY and CDR2 is SMNVEV (reference sequence). This CDR3 has 15 amino acids.